The rows below give T cell receptor beta chains drawn from one sample of a study of T-cell reconstitution after alpha-beta-depleted transplantation in children. TCRdb independently ran MiXCR on the PCR reads; one entry per CDR3 protein. This sample has hundreds of thousands of distinct CDR3 sequences; roughly a quarter occur once, and the top ten carry 4% to 5.5%. The specimen comprised PBMCs, mostly from graft donor cells, sampled 360 days after TCRalphabeta/CD19-depleted stem cell transplant. These receptors came from a female patient aged 2-9 years who had a stem cell transplant for congenital amegakaryocytic thrombocytopenia, so the T cells may come from the graft donor. Both conserved end residues are part of each CDR3. D genes are given only for firm matches. Clone sizes are given selectively: once, few, many, or a class where the clone is expanded.

TRBJ2-7 | TRBV15 | NA | 13 | NA | CATSRDKGYEQYF | TGTGCCACCAGCAGAGATAAGGGGTACGAGCAGTACTTC
TRBJ2-7 | TRBV2 | few | 11 | NA | CASRVSYEQYF | TGTGCCAGCCGGGTCTCCTACGAGCAGTACTTC
TRBJ2-5 | TRBV20-1 | NA | 16 | NA | CSARDLRRFFQETQYF | TGCAGTGCTAGAGATCTCCGGCGGTTCTTCCAAGAGACCCAGTACTTC
TRBJ2-5 | TRBV5-1 | NA | 16 | NA | CASSLVGGIRQETQYF | TGCGCCAGCAGCTTGGTTGGAGGAATTAGACAAGAGACCCAGTACTTC
TRBJ1-1 | TRBV7-9 | NA | 15 | NA | CASSLSGQMGTEAFF | TGTGCCAGCAGCTTATCCGGACAGATGGGGACTGAAGCTTTCTTT
TRBJ1-2 | TRBV29-1 | few | 13 | TRBD1 | CSVGDRATYGYTF | TGCAGCGTGGGGGACAGGGCGACCTATGGCTACACCTTC
TRBJ2-5 | TRBV12-3/TRBV12-4 | NA | 16 | TRBD2 | CASSLTLAGVGETQYF | TGTGCCAGCAGTTTGACACTAGCGGGAGTTGGAGAGACCCAGTACTTC
TRBJ2-7 | TRBV4-1 | few | 14 | NA | CASSQDPASYEQYF | TGCGCCAGCAGCCAAGACCCAGCCTCCTACGAGCAGTACTTC
TRBJ1-1 | TRBV18 | NA | 14 | NA | CASSPRQANLIGFF | TGTGCCAGCTCACCACGACAGGCGAACCTAATAGGTTTCTTT
TRBJ2-1 | TRBV15 | few | 15 | TRBD2 | CATSKGLAEYNEQFF | TGTGCCACCAGCAAGGGACTAGCGGAATACAATGAGCAGTTCTTC
TRBJ2-2 | TRBV28 | NA | 15 | NA | CASSYRPRGTGELFF | TGTGCCAGCAGTTACAGGCCGCGAGGCACCGGGGAGCTGTTTTTT